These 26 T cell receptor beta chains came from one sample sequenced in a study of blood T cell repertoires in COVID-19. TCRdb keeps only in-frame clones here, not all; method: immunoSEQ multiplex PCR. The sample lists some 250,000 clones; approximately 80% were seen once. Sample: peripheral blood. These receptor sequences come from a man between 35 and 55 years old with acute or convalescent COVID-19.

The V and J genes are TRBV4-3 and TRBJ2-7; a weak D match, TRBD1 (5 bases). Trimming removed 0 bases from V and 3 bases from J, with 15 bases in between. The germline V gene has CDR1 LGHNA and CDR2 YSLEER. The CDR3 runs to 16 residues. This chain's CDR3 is CASSQEASGKGYEQYF. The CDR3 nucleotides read TGCGCCAGCAGCCAAGAAGCGTCAGGGAAGGGCTACGAGCAGTACTTC.

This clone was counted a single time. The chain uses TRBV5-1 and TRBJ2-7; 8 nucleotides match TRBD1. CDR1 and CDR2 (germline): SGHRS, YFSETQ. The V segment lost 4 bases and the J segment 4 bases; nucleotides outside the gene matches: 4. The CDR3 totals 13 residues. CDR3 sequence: CASSATGVYEQYF. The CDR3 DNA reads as TGCGCCAGCAGCGCGACAGGGGTGTACGAGCAGTACTTC.

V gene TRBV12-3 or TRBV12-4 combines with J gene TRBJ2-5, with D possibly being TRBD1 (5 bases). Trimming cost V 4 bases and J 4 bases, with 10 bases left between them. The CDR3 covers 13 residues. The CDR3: CASSWTQGETQYF. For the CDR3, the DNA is TGTGCCAGCAGTTGGACCCAGGGAGAGACCCAGTACTTC.

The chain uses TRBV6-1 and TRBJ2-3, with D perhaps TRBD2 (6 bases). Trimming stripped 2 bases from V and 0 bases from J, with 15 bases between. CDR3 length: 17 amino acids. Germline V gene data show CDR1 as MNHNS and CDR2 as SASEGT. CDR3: CASSEYTLAPSTDTQYF. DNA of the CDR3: TGTGCCAGCAGTGAATACACCCTAGCGCCTAGCACAGATACGCAGTATTTT.

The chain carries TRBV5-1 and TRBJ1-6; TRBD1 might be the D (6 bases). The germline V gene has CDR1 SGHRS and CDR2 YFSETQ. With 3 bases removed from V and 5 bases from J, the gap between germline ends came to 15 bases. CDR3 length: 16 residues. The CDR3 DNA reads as TGCGCCAGCAGCTGGATCCCGGACAGCAATAATTCACCCCTCCACTTT. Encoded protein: CASSWIPDSNNSPLHF.

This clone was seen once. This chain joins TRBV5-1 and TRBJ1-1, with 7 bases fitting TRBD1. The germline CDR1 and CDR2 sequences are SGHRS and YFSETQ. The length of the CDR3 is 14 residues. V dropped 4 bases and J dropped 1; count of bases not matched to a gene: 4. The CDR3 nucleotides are TGCGCCAGCAGCCCACGGACAGGGAACACTGAAGCTTTCTTT. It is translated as CASSPRTGNTEAFF. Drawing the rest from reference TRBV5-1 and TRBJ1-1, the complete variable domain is KAGVTQTPRYLIKTRGQQVTLSCSPISGHRSVSWYQQTPGQGLQFLFEYFSETQRNKGNFPGRFSGRQFSNSRSEMNVSTLELGDSALYLCASSPRTGNTEAFFGQGTRLTVV.

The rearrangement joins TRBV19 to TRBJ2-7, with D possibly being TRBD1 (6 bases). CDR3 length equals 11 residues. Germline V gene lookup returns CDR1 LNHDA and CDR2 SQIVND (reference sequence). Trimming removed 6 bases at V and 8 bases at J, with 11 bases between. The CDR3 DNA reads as TGTGCCAGTAGCGGGACATCCAAGCAGTACTTC. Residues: CASSGTSKQYF.

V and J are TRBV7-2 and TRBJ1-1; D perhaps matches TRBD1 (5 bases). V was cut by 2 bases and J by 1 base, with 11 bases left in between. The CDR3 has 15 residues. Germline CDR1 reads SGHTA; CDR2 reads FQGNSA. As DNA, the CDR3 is TGTGCCAGCAGCTTATTGACAGATCAGAACACTGAAGCTTTCTTT. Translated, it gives CASSLLTDQNTEAFF.

The CDR3 sequence: CATSGQDDGELFF. The CDR3 DNA reads TGTGCCACCTCGGGACAGGACGACGGGGAGCTGTTTTTT. The rearrangement uses TRBV18 and TRBJ2-2, with 8 bases fitting TRBD1. CDR1 is KGHSH and CDR2 is LQKENI in the germline V gene. The V and J ends lost 10 bases and 7 bases, in that order; junction bases with no gene match: 8. The CDR3 sequence is 13 residues long.

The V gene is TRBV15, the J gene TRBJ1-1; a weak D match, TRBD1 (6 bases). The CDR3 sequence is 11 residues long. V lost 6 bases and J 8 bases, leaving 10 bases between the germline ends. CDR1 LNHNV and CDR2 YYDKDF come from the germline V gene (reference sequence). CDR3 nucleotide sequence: TGTGCCACCAGTGAACAGGGCGAAGCTTTCTTT. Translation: CATSEQGEAFF.

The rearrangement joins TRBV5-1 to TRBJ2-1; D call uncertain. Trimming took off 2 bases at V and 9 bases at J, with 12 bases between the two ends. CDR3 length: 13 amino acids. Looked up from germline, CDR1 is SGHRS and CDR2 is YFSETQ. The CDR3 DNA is TGCGCCAGCAGCTTCCCTAGTGCCGGTGAGCAGTTCTTC. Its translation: CASSFPSAGEQFF.

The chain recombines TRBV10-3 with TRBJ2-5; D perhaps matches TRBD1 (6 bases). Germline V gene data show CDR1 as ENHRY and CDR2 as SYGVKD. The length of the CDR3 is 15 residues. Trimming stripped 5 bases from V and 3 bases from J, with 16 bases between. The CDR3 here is CAISPGTNKEETQYF. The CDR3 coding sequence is TGTGCCATCAGTCCCGGGACAAACAAAGAAGAGACCCAGTACTTC.

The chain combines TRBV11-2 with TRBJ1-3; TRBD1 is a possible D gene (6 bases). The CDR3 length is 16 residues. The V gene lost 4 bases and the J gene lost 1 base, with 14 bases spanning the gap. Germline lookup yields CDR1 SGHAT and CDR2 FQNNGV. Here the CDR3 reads CASSSSYRVSGNTIYF. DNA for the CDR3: TGTGCCAGCAGCTCGTCTTACAGGGTATCTGGAAACACCATATATTTT.

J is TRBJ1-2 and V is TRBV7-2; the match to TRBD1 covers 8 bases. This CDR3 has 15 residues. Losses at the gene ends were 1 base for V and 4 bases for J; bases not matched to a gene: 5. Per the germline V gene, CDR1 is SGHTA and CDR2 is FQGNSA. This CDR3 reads CASSLELTGGYGYTF. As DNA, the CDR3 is TGTGCCAGCAGCTTAGAACTAACAGGGGGCTATGGCTACACCTTC.

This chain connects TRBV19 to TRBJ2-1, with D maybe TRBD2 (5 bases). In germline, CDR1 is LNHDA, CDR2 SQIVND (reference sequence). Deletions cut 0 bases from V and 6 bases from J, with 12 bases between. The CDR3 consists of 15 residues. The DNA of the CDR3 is TGTGCCAGTAGTATAGATCGGGGAAGTGCCAATGAGCAGTTCTTC. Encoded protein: CASSIDRGSANEQFF.

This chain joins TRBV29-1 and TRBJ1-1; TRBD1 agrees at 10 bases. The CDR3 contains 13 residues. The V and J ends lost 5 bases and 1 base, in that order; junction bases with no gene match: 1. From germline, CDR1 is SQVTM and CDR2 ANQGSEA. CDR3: CSVRTGGNTEAFF. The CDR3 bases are TGCAGCGTTCGGACAGGGGGGAACACTGAAGCTTTCTTT.

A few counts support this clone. CDR3 amino acids: CASTSPGVNTEAFF. As DNA, the CDR3 is TGTGCCAGCACTAGCCCGGGGGTAAACACTGAAGCTTTCTTT. V gene TRBV6-5 combines with J gene TRBJ1-1; TRBD1 is a possible D gene (5 bases). The CDR3 totals 14 residues. Germline loops: CDR1 MNHEY, CDR2 SVGAGI. Trimming left V 7 bases short and J 2 bases short, with 14 bases between.

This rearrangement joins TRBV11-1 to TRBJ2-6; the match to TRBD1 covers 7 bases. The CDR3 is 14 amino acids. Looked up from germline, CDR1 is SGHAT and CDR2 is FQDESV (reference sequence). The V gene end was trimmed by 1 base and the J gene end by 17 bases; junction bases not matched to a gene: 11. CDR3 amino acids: CASSLVRWDSGMTF. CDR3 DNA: TGTGCCAGCAGCTTAGTCCGTTGGGACAGTGGAATGACTTTC.

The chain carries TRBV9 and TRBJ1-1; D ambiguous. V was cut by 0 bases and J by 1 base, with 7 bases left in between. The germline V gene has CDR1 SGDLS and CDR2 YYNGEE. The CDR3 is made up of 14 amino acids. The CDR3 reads CASSVALRNTEAFF. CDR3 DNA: TGTGCCAGCAGCGTAGCTCTGAGGAACACTGAAGCTTTCTTT.

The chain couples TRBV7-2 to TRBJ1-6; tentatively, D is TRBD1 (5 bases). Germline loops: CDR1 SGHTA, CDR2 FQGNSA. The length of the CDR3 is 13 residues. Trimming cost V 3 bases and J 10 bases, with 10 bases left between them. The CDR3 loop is CASSFGGASPLHF. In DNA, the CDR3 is TGTGCCAGCAGCTTTGGAGGGGCCTCACCCCTCCACTTT.

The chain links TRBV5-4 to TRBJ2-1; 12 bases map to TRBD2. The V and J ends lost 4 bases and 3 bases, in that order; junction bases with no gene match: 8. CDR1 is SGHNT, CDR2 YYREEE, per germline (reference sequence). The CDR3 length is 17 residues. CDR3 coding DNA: TGTGCCAGCAGCCAACCTCGACTAGCGGGAGACTACAATGAGCAGTTCTTC. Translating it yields CASSQPRLAGDYNEQFF.

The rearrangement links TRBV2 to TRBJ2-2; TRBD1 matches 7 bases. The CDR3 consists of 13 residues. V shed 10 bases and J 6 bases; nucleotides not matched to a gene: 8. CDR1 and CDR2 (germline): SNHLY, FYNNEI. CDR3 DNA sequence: TGTGCCACCCGACAGGGAGCGTCCGGGGAGCTGTTTTTT. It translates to CATRQGASGELFF.

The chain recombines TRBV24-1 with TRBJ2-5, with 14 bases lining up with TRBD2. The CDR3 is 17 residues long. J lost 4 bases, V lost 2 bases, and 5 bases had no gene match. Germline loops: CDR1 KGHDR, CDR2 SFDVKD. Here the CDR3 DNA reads TGTGCCACCAGTGATTACCCGGGACTAGCGGGAGTAGAGACCCAGTACTTC. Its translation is CATSDYPGLAGVETQYF.

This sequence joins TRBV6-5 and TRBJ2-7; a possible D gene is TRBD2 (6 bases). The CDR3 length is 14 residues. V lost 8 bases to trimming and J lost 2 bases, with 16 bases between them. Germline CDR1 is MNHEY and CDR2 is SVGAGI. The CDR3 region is CASEKTPGAYEQYF. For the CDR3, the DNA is TGTGCCAGCGAAAAAACCCCGGGAGCCTACGAGCAGTACTTC.

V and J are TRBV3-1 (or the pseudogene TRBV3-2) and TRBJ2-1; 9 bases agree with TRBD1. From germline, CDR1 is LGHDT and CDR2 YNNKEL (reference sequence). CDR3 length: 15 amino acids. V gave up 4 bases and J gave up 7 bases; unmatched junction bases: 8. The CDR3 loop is CASSPGQGTSNEQFF. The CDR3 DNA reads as TGTGCCAGCAGCCCTGGACAGGGGACTTCTAATGAGCAGTTCTTC.

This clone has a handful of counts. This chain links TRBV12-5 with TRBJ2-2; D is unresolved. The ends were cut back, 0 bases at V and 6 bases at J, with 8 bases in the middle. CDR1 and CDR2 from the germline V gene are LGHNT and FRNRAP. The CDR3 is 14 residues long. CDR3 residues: CASGLVLRSGELFF. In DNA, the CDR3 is TGTGCTAGTGGTTTGGTACTTCGATCCGGGGAGCTGTTTTTT.